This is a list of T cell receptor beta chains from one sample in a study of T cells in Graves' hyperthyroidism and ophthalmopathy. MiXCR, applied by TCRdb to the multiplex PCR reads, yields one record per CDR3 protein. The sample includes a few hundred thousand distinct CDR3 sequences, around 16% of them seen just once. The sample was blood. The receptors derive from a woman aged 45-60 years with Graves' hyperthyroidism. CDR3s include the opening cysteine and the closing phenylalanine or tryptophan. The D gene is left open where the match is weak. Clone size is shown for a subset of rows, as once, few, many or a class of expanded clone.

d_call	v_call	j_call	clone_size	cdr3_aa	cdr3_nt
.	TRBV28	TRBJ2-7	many	CASRDDRPHPPKSSYEQYF	TGTGCCAGCAGGGACGACAGGCCCCATCCCCCAAAAAGCTCCTACGAGCAGTACTTC
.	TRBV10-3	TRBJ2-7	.	CAHGQNYGQYF	TGTGCCCATGGGCAGAACTACGGGCAGTACTTC
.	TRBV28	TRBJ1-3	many	CASSLWDTIYF	TGTGCCAGCAGTTTGTGGGACACCATATATTTT
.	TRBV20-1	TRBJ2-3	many	CSARVGQGLRTDTQYF	TGCAGTGCTAGAGTTGGTCAGGGGCTTCGCACAGATACGCAGTATTTT
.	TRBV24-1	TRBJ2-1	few	CAISDFYNEQFF	TGTGCCATCAGTGATTTCTACAATGAGCAGTTCTTC
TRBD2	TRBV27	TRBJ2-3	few	CACSLSSLAGITDTRYF	TGTGCCTGCAGTTTATCCTCGCTAGCGGGAATCACAGATACGCGGTATTTT
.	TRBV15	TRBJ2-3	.	CATSRVGFGTDTQYF	TGTGCCACCAGCAGAGTAGGGTTTGGAACAGATACGCAGTATTTT
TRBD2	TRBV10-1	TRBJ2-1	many	CASRPGLAEAEQFF	TGCGCCAGCAGACCGGGACTAGCCGAGGCTGAGCAGTTCTTC
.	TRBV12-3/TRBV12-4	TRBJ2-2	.	CASSPDLWGELFF	TGTGCCAGCAGTCCCGATTTGTGGGGGGAGCTGTTTTTT
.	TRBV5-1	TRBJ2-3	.	CASSLDTGPDTQYF	TGCGCCAGCAGCTTGGACACAGGGCCAGATACGCAGTATTTT
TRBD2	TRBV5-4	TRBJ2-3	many	CASSLPNRAGVEDTQYF	TGTGCCAGCAGCCTCCCCAACAGAGCGGGAGTGGAAGATACGCAGTATTTT
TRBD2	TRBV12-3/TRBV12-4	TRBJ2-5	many	CASSNWTGASGSRETQYF	TGTGCCAGCAGCAATTGGACTGGGGCTAGCGGGAGTCGGGAGACCCAGTACTTC
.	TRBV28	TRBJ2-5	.	CASSEGRNQETQYF	TGTGCCAGCAGTGAGGGCAGAAACCAAGAGACCCAGTACTTC
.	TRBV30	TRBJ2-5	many	CAWSPPSAGQETQYF	TGTGCCTGGAGCCCACCCAGCGCGGGGCAAGAGACCCAGTACTTC
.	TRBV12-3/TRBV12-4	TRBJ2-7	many	CASRRGASGSYEQYF	TGTGCCAGCCGGAGGGGGGCCTCTGGCTCCTACGAGCAGTACTTC
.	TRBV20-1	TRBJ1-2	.	CSVTGGSLGYTF	TGCAGTGTGACAGGCGGGAGTTTGGGCTACACCTTC
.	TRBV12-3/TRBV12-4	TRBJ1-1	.	CASSFSSKNTEAFF	TGTGCCAGCAGTTTTTCTTCGAAGAACACTGAAGCTTTCTTT
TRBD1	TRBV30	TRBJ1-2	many	CAWSTGTGGYTF	TGTGCCTGGTCGACAGGGACCGGTGGCTACACCTTC
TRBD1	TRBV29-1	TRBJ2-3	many	CSVAGQGIDTQYF	TGCAGCGTTGCGGGACAGGGGATCGATACGCAGTATTTT
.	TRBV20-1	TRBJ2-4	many	CSARDPRRAIQYF	TGCAGTGCTAGAGACCCCCGCCGGGCCATTCAGTACTTC
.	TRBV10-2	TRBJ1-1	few	CASILGRGNTEAFF	TGCGCCAGCATCTTAGGTCGGGGGAACACTGAAGCTTTCTTT
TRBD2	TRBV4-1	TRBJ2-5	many	CASSQDPAGAQQETQYF	TGCGCCAGCAGCCAAGACCCCGCGGGAGCACAACAAGAGACCCAGTACTTC